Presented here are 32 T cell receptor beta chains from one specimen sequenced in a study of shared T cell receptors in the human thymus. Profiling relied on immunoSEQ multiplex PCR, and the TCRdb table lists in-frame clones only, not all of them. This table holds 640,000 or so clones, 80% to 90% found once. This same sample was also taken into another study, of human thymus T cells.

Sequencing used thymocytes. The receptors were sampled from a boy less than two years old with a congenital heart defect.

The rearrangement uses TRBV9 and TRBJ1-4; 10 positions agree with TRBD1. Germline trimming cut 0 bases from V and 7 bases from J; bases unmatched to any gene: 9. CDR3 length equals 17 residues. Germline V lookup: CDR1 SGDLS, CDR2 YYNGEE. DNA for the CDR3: TGTGCCAGCAGCGTAGAGGGCCGGGACAGGGGATCTGAAAAACTGTTTTTT. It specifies CASSVEGRDRGSEKLFF.

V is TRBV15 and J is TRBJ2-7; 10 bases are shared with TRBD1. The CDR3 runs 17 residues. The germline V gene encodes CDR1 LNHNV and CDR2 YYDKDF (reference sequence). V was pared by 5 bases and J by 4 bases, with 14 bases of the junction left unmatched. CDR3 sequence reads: CATSARTGGQTFYEQYF. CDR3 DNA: TGTGCCACCAGCGCCCGGACAGGGGGTCAGACATTTTACGAGCAGTACTTC.

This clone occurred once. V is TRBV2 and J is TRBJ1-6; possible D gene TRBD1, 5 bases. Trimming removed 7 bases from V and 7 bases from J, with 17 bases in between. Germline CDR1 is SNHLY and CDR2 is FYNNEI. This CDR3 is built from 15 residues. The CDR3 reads CASKLAGTENSPLHF. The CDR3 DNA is TGTGCCAGCAAATTGGCCGGGACTGAAAATTCACCCCTCCACTTT.

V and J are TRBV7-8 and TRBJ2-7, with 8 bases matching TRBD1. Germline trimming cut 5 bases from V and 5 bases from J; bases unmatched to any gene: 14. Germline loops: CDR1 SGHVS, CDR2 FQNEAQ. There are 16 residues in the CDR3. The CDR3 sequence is CASSPKRQGLPDEQYF. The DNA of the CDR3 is TGTGCCAGCAGCCCCAAACGACAGGGGCTACCTGACGAGCAGTACTTC.

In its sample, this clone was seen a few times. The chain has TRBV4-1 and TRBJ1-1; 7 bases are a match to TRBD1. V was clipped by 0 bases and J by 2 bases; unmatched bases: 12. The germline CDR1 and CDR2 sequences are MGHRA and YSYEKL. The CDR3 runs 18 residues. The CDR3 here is CASSQEDGQDGSNTEAFF. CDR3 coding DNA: TGCGCCAGCAGCCAAGAAGACGGACAGGACGGCTCTAACACTGAAGCTTTCTTT.

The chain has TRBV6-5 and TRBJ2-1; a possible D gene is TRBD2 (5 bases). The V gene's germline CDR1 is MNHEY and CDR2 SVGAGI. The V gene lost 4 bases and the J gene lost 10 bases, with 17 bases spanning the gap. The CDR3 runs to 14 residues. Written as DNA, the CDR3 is TGTGCCAGCAGTTCCCTCATAGAGGGTAGCGAGCAGTTCTTC. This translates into CASSSLIEGSEQFF.

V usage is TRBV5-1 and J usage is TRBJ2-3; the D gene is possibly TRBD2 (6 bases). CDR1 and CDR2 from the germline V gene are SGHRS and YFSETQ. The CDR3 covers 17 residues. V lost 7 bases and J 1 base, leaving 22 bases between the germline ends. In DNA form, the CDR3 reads TGCGCCAGCCGCGGGGTAGGTTCCAGATTCGGCACAGATACGCAGTATTTT. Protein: CASRGVGSRFGTDTQYF. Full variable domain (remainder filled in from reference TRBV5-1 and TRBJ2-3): KAGVTQTPRYLIKTRGQQVTLSCSPISGHRSVSWYQQTPGQGLQFLFEYFSETQRNKGNFPGRFSGRQFSNSRSEMNVSTLELGDSALYLCASRGVGSRFGTDTQYFGPGTRLTVL.

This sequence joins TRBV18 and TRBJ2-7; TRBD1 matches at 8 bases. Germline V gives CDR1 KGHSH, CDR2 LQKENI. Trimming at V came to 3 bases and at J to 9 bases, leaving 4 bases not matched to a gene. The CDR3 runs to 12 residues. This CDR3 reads CASSPTGEGQYF. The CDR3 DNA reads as TGTGCCAGCTCACCGACAGGGGAAGGGCAGTACTTC.

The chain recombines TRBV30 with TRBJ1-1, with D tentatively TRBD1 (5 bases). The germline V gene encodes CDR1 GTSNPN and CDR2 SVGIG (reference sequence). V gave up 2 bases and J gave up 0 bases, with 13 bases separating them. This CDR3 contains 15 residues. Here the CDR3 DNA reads TGTGCCTGGAGTCCCGGACACCCGATGAACACTGAAGCTTTCTTT. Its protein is CAWSPGHPMNTEAFF.

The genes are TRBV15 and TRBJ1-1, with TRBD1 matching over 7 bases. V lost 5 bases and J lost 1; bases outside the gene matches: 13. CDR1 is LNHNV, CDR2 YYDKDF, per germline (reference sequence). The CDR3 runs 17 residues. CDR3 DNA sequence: TGTGCCACCAGCCTCATTAACCGGGACAGAGAGAACACTGAAGCTTTCTTT. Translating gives CATSLINRDRENTEAFF.

This chain's CDR3 is CASSFRAGGHTDTQYF. CDR3 bases: TGTGCCAGCAGCTTTCGAGCGGGGGGCCATACAGATACGCAGTATTTT. The rearrangement joins TRBV9 to TRBJ2-3; 9 bases line up with TRBD2. CDR3 length equals 16 residues. After removal of 4 bases from V and 3 bases from J, the junction contained 9 bases not matched to a gene. CDR1 and CDR2 (germline): SGDLS, YYNGEE.

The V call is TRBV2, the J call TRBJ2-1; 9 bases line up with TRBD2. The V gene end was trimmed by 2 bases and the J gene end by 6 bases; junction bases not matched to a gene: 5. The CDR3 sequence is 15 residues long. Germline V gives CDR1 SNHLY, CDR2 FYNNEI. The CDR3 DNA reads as TGTGCCAGCAGTGAACGTAGCGGGGGCCGCAATGAGCAGTTCTTC. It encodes CASSERSGGRNEQFF.

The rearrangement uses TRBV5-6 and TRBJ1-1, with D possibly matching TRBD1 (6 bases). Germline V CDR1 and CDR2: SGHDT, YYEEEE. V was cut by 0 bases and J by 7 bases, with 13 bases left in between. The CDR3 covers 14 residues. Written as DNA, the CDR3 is TGTGCCAGCAGCTTGGTCCAGGGGAGGGGTGAAGCTTTCTTT. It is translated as CASSLVQGRGEAFF.

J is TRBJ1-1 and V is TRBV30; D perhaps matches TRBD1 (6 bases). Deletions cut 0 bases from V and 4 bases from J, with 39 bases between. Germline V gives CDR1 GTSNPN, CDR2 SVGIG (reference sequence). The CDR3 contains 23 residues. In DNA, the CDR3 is TGTGCCTGGAGTGTACGGGTTAACGAGGCTCCGACCTATCCCTATGGGGGCGGCACTGAAGCTTTCTTT. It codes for CAWSVRVNEAPTYPYGGGTEAFF.

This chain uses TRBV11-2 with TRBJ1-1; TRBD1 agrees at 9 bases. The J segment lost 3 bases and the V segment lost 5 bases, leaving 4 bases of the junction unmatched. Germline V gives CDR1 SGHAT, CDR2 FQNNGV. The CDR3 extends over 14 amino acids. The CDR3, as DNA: TGTGCCAGCAGCCCCGGACAGGGGTACACTGAAGCTTTCTTT. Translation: CASSPGQGYTEAFF.

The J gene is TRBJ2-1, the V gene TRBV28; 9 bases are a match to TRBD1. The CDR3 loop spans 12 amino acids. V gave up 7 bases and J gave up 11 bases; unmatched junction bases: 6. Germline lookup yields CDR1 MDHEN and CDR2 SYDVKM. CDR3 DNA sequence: TGTGCCAGCACAGCGGGACAGGGAAAGCAGTTCTTC. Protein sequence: CASTAGQGKQFF. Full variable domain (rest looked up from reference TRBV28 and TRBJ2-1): DVKVTQSSRYLVKRTGEKVFLECVQDMDHENMFWYRQDPGLGLRLIYFSYDVKMKEKGDIPEGYSVSREKKERFSLILESASTNQTSMYLCASTAGQGKQFFGPGTRLTVL.

CDR3 residues: CASSFLPGQGAAGNTIYF. The CDR3 bases are TGTGCCAGCAGCTTTCTTCCGGGACAGGGGGCCGCTGGAAACACCATATATTTT. The genes are TRBV7-6 and TRBJ1-3; the match to TRBD1 covers 12 bases. The CDR3 covers 18 residues. In germline, CDR1 is SGHVS, CDR2 FNYEAQ. Trimming cost V 3 bases and J 2 bases; bases outside gene matches: 8.

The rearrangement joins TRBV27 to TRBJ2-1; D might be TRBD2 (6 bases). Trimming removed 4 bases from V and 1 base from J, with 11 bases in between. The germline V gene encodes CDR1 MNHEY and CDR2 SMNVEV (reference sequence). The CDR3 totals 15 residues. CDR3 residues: CASSSRRGSYNEQFF. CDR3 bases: TGTGCCAGCAGTTCCCGACGGGGGTCCTACAATGAGCAGTTCTTC.

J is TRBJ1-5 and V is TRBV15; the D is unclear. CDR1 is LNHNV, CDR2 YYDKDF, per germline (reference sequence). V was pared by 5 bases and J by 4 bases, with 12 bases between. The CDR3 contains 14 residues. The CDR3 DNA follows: TGTGCCACCAGCGCATGGCACCCGAATCAGCCCCAGCATTTT. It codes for CATSAWHPNQPQHF.

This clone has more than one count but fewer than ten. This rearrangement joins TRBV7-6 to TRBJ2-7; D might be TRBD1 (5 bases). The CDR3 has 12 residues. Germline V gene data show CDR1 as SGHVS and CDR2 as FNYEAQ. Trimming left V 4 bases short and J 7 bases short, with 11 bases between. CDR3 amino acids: CASSSNKGEQYF. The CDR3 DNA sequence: TGTGCCAGCAGCTCCAACAAGGGGGAGCAGTACTTC.

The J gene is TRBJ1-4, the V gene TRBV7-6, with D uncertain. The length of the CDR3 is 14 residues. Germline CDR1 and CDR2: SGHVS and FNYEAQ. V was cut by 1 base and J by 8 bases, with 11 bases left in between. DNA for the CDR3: TGTGCCAGCAGCTTAGAAGCGCCACCAGAAAAACTGTTTTTT. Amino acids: CASSLEAPPEKLFF.

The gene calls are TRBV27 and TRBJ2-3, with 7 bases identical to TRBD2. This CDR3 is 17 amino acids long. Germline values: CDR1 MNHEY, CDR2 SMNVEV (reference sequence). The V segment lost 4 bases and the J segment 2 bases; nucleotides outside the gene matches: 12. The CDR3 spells CASSCKTSDLNTDTQYF. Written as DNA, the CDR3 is TGTGCCAGCAGTTGCAAAACTAGCGATTTGAACACAGATACGCAGTATTTT.

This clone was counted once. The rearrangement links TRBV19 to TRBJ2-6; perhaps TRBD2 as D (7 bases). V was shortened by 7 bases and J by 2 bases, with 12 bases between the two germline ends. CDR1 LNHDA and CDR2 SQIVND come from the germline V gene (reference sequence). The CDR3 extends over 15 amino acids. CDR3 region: CASKGRGTGANVLTF. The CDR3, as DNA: TGTGCCAGTAAAGGGAGGGGGACTGGGGCCAACGTCCTGACTTTC.

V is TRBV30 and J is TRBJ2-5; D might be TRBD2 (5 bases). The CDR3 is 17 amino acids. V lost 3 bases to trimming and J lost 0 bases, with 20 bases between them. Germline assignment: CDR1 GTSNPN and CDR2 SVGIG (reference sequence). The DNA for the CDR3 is TGTGCCTGGAGAGCCGGATGGAGGTTTAGCAACCAAGAGACCCAGTACTTC. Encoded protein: CAWRAGWRFSNQETQYF.

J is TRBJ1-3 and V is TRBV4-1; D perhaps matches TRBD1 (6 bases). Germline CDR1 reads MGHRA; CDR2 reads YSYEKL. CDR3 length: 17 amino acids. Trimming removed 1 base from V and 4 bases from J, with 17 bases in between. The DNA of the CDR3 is TGCGCCAGCAGCCAAGCCCCCCAGGGGCCGTTAGGAAACACCATATATTTT. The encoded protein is CASSQAPQGPLGNTIYF.

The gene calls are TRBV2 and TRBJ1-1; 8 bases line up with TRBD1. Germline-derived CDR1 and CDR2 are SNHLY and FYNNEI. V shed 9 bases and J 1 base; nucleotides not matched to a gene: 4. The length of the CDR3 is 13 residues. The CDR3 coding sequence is TGTGCCAGGATACAGGGGGGGAACACTGAAGCTTTCTTT. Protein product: CARIQGGNTEAFF.

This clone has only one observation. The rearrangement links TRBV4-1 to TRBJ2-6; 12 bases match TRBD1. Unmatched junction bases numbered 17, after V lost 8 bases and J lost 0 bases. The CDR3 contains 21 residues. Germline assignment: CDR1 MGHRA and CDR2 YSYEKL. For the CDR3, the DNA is TGCGCCAGCCCCTATTGGATGGGGTGGGGACAGGGGGCCTCTGGGGCCAACGTCCTGACTTTC. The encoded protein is CASPYWMGWGQGASGANVLTF.

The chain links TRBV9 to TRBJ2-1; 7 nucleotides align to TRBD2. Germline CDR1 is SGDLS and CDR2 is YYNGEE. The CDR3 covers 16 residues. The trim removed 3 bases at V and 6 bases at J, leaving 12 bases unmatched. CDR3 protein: CASSGSGTKEANEQFF. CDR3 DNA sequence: TGTGCCAGCAGCGGGTCCGGGACTAAAGAGGCCAATGAGCAGTTCTTC.

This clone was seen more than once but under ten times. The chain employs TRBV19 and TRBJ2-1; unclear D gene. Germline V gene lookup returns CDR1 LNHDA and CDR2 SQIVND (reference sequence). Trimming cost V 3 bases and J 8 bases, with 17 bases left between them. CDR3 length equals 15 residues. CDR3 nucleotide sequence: TGTGCCAGTAGTATTCACCCCGTACACCTCGATGAGCAGTTCTTC. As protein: CASSIHPVHLDEQFF.

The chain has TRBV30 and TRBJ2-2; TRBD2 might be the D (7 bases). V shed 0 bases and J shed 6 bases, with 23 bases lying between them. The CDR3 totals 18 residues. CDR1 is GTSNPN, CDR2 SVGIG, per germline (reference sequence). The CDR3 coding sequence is TGTGCCTGGAGTGTACTTCGCTACGGGGGGCGTGAGGCCGGGGAGCTGTTTTTT. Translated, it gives CAWSVLRYGGREAGELFF.

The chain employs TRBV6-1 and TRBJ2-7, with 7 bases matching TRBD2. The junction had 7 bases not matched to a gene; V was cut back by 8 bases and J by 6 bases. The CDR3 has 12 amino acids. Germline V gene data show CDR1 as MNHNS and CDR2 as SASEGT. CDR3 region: CASRRLAVEQYF. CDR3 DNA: TGTGCCAGCCGTAGGCTAGCGGTCGAGCAGTACTTC.

The CDR3 sequence: CASSLVGQTMRTEAFF. CDR3 bases: TGTGCCAGCAGCTTAGTGGGACAGACTATGAGGACTGAAGCTTTCTTT. The J gene is TRBJ1-1, the V gene TRBV7-2; TRBD1 matches 7 bases. Germline loops: CDR1 SGHTA, CDR2 FQGNSA. V gave up 1 base and J gave up 5 bases; unmatched junction bases: 10. This CDR3 is built from 16 residues.